These 8 T cell receptor beta chains were sequenced from one sample in a study of read filtering for tumor transcriptome and immune sequencing. From roughly 390 ng of RNA, a library with molecular barcoded alpha/delta and beta/gamma adaptors was made. TCRdb independently ran MiXCR on the reads; one entry per CDR3 protein. The sample has some 41,000 distinct CDR3 sequences; around 15% are singletons. Sequenced material: a population of CD138-negative cells sorted from bone marrow. These receptors all stem from a donor aged 40 or older with multiple myeloma.

This clonotype was recorded at least ten times. The V and J genes are TRBV19 and TRBJ2-2; 8 bases are a match to TRBD2. J was trimmed by 4 bases and V by 6 bases; bases with no gene match: 10. CDR3 length equals 16 residues. Germline V gene sequence: CDR1 LNHDA, CDR2 SQIVND (reference sequence). The CDR3 DNA reads TGTGCCAGTAGAAAGTACGGGAGGGAGGGCACCGGGGAGCTGTTTTTT. Its translation: CASRKYGREGTGELFF.

Many counts were recorded for this clonotype. The rearrangement uses TRBV7-3 and TRBJ1-1, with 8 nucleotides matching TRBD1. Germline trimming cut 7 bases from V and 1 base from J; bases unmatched to any gene: 5. CDR3 length: 14 residues. Germline V gene sequence: CDR1 SGHTA, CDR2 FQGTGA. The CDR3 is CASTPTGANTEAFF. The CDR3 DNA sequence: TGTGCCAGCACACCGACAGGGGCGAACACTGAAGCTTTCTTT. The full variable domain, rest sourced from reference TRBV7-3 and TRBJ1-1, is GAGVSQTPSNKVTEKGKYVELRCDPISGHTALYWYRQSLGQGPEFLIYFQGTGAADDSGLPNDRFFAVRPEGSVSTLKIQRTERGDSAVYLCASTPTGANTEAFFGQGTRLTVV.

In its sample, this clonotype was seen many times. The chain employs TRBV5-6 and TRBJ2-7, with D maybe TRBD2 (5 bases). The ends were cut back, 3 bases at V and 6 bases at J, with 10 bases in the middle. Germline V gene sequence: CDR1 SGHDT, CDR2 YYEEEE. The length of the CDR3 is 12 residues. The CDR3 coding sequence is TGTGCCAGCAGCTCCAGCGGAGGCGAGCAGTACTTC. Encoded protein: CASSSSGGEQYF.

This clonotype has ten or more counts. The gene calls are TRBV7-9 and TRBJ2-6, with D perhaps matching TRBD2 (6 bases). The length of the CDR3 is 15 residues. The germline CDR1 and CDR2 sequences are SEHNR and FQNEAQ (reference sequence). Trimming stripped 10 bases from V and 4 bases from J, with 17 bases between. The CDR3 region is CATQVGEAGANVLTF. CDR3 bases: TGTGCCACCCAGGTCGGGGAGGCCGGGGCCAACGTCCTGACTTTC.

This clonotype showed up many times. This chain links TRBV5-1 with TRBJ2-2; no firm D call. CDR1 and CDR2 from the germline V gene are SGHRS and YFSETQ. This CDR3 comprises 13 residues. The V and J ends lost 0 bases and 6 bases respectively, with 6 bases between them. CDR3 amino acids: CASSLEDPGELFF. The DNA for the CDR3 is TGCGCCAGCAGCTTGGAAGATCCCGGGGAGCTGTTTTTT.

There are many counts of this clonotype. The CDR3 reads CASSIDFGLTSNQPQHF. In nucleotides, the CDR3 is TGTGCCAGTAGTATAGATTTCGGCCTCACTAGCAATCAGCCCCAGCATTTT. V gene TRBV19 combines with J gene TRBJ1-5, with D unclear. Germline CDR1 reads LNHDA; CDR2 reads SQIVND (reference sequence). Trimming took off 0 bases at V and 0 bases at J, with 12 bases between the two ends. The CDR3 is made up of 17 amino acids. The entire variable domain, with the rest obtained from reference TRBV19 and TRBJ1-5, is as follows: DGGITQSPKYLFRKEGQNVTLSCEQNLNHDAMYWYRQDPGQGLRLIYYSQIVNDFQKGDIAEGYSVSREKKESFPLTVTSAQKNPTAFYLCASSIDFGLTSNQPQHFGDGTRLSIL.

This clonotype has ten or more counts. The chain is built from TRBV28 and TRBJ2-1; TRBD2 might be the D (5 bases). V gave up 4 bases and J gave up 5 bases, with 9 bases separating them. This CDR3 comprises 13 residues. The germline V gene encodes CDR1 MDHEN and CDR2 SYDVKM. In DNA form, the CDR3 reads TGTGCCAGCAGTTCCGGAGGACACAATGAGCAGTTCTTC. Its protein is CASSSGGHNEQFF.

In this sample, this clonotype turned up many times. V is TRBV15 and J is TRBJ1-3, with TRBD1 identical over 7 bases. Germline V lookup: CDR1 LNHNV, CDR2 YYDKDF (reference sequence). J gave up 2 bases and V 5 bases, and 6 bases lay outside the gene matches. The CDR3 totals 15 residues. The CDR3 sequence is CATSEGTDAGNTIYF. DNA for the CDR3: TGTGCCACCAGCGAAGGGACAGATGCTGGAAACACCATATATTTT.